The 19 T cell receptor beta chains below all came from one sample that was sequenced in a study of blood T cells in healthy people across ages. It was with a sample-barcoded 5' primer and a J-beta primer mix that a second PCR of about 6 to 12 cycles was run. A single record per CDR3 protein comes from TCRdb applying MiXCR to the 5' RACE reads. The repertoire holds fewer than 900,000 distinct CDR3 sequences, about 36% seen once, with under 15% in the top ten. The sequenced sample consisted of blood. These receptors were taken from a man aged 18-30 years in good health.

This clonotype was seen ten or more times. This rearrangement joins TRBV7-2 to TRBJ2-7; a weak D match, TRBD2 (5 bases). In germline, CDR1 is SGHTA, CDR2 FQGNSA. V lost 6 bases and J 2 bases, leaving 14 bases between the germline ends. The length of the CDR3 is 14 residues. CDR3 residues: CASRRREPTYEQYF. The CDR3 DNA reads TGTGCCAGCAGGCGACGGGAACCAACCTACGAGCAGTACTTC.

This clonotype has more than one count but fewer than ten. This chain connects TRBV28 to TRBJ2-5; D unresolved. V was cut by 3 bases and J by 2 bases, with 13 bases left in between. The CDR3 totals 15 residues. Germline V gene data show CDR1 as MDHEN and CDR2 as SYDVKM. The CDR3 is CASSFRPQLQETQYF. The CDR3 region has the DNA TGTGCCAGCAGTTTTCGGCCCCAATTGCAAGAGACCCAGTACTTC.

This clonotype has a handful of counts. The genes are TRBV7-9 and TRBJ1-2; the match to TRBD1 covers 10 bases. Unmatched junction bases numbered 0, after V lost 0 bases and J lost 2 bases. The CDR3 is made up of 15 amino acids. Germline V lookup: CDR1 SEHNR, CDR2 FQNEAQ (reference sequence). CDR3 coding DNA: TGTGCCAGCAGCTTAGCGGACAGGGGGAACTATGGCTACACCTTC. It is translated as CASSLADRGNYGYTF.

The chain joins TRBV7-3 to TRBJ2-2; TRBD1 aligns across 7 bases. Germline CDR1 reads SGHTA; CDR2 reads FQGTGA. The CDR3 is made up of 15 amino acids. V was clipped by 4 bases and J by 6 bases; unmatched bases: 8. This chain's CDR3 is CASSSSGTVAGELFF. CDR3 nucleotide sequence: TGTGCCAGCAGCTCGTCCGGGACAGTAGCCGGGGAGCTGTTTTTT.

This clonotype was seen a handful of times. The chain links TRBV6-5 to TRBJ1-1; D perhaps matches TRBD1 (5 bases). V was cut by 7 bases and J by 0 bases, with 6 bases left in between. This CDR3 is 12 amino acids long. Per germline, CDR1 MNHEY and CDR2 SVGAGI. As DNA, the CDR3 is TGTGCCAGCAAGACAGTGAACACTGAAGCTTTCTTT. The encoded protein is CASKTVNTEAFF.

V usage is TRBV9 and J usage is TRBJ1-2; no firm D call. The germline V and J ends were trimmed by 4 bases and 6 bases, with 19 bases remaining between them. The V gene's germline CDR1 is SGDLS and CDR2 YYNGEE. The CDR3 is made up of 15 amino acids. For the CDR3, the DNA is TGTGCCAGCAGCCTAGAGGCCGGCAATGACAATGGCTACACCTTC. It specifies CASSLEAGNDNGYTF.

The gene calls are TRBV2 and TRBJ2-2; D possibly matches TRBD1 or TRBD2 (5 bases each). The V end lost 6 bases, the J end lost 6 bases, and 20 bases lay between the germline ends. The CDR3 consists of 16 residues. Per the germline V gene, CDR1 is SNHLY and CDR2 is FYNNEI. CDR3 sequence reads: CASSGDAGGVSGELFF. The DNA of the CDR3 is TGTGCCAGCAGCGGGGACGCCGGTGGGGTTTCCGGGGAGCTGTTTTTT.

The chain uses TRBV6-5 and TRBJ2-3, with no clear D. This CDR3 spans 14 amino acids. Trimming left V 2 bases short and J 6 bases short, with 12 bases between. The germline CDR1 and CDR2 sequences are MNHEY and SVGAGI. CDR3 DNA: TGTGCCAGCAGTTACGGTTTCTTGGGTGATACGCAGTATTTT. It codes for CASSYGFLGDTQYF.

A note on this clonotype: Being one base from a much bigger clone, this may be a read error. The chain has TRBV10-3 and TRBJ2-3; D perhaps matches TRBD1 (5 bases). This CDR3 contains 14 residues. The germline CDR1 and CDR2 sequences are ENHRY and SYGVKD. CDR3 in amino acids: CAISEYRDTGTQYF. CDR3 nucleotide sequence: TGTGCCATCAGTGAATACCGCGACACAGGTACGCAGTATTTT.

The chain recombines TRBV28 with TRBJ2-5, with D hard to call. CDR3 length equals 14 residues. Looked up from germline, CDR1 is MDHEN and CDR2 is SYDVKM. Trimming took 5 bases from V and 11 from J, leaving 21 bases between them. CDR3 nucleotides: TGTGCCAGCAGTAAGCGTGGGCGGAACAATGAGCAGTACTTC. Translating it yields CASSKRGRNNEQYF.

The chain's CDR3 is CSARDPKTGAFF. The CDR3 bases are TGCAGTGCTAGGGACCCGAAAACGGGAGCTTTCTTT. The chain joins TRBV20-1 to TRBJ1-1, with unresolved D. The V gene's germline CDR1 is DFQATT and CDR2 SNEGSKA (reference sequence). Trimming shortened V by 3 bases and J by 10 bases, and 15 bases separated the two germline ends. CDR3 length: 12 amino acids.

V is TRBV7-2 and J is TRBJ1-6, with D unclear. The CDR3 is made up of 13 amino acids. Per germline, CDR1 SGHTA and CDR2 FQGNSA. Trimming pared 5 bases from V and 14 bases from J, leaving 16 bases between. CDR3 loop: CASSPLGSGTLHF. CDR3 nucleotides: TGTGCCAGCAGCCCCTTAGGAAGTGGGACCCTCCACTTT.

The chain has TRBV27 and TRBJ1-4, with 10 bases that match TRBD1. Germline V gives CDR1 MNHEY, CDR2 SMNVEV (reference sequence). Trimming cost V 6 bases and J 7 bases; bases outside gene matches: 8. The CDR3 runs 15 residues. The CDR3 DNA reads TGTGCCAGCAGGCCCCGGGACAGGGGAGGTGAAAAACTGTTTTTT. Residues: CASRPRDRGGEKLFF. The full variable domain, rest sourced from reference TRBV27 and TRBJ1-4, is EAQVTQNPRYLITVTGKKLTVTCSQNMNHEYMSWYRQDPGLGLRQIYYSMNVEVTDKGDVPEGYKVSRKEKRNFPLILESPSPNQTSLYFCASRPRDRGGEKLFFGSGTQLSVL.

The CDR3, as DNA: TGTGCCAGCAGTTACGCCGGGGGGGGGGGAACCTACGAGCAGTACTTC. Translating it yields CASSYAGGGGTYEQYF. The V call is TRBV6-5, the J call TRBJ2-4; 8 bases map to TRBD2. TRBJ2-7 explains the end of the DNA better; the J call may be wrong. The CDR3 is made up of 16 amino acids. CDR1 MNHEY and CDR2 SVGAGI come from the germline V gene.

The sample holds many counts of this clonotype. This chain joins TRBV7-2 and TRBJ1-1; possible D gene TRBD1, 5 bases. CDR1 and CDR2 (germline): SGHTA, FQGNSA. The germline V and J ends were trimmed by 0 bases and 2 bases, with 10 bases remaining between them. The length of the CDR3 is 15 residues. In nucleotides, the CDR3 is TGTGCCAGCAGCTTAGCCTCGGGACCAAACACTGAAGCTTTCTTT. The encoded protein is CASSLASGPNTEAFF.

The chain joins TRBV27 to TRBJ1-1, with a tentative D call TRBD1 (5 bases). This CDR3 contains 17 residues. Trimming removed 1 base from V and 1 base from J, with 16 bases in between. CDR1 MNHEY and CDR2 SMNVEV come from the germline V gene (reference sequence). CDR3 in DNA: TGTGCCAGCAGTTTATATTGGGGGTGGGTGAAGAACACTGAAGCTTTCTTT. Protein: CASSLYWGWVKNTEAFF.

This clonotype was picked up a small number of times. CDR3 protein: CASSSSGGSGTEAFF. The DNA of the CDR3 is TGCGCCAGCAGCTCATCGGGGGGGAGCGGAACTGAAGCTTTCTTT. This chain joins TRBV5-1 and TRBJ1-1; a possible D gene is TRBD1 (5 bases). The CDR3 is made up of 15 amino acids. From germline, CDR1 is SGHRS and CDR2 YFSETQ. V was trimmed by 3 bases and J by 5 bases, leaving 17 bases between them. Using reference TRBV5-1 and TRBJ1-1 for the parts outside the CDR3, the full variable domain is KAGVTQTPRYLIKTRGQQVTLSCSPISGHRSVSWYQQTPGQGLQFLFEYFSETQRNKGNFPGRFSGRQFSNSRSEMNVSTLELGDSALYLCASSSSGGSGTEAFFGQGTRLTVV.

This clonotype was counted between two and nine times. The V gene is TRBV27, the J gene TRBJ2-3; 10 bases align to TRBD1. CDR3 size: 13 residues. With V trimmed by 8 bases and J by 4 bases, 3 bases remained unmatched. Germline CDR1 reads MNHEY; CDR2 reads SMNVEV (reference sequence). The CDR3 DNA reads TGTGCCAGCGGGGGACAGGGGCCAGATACGCAGTATTTT. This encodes CASGGQGPDTQYF.

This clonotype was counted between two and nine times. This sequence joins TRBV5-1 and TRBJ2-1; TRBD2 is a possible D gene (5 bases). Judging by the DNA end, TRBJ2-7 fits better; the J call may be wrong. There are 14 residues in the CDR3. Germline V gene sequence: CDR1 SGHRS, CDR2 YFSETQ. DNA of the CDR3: TGCGCCAGCAGCTTAACTAGGACCTACAATGAGCAGTACTTC. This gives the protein CASSLTRTYNEQYF.